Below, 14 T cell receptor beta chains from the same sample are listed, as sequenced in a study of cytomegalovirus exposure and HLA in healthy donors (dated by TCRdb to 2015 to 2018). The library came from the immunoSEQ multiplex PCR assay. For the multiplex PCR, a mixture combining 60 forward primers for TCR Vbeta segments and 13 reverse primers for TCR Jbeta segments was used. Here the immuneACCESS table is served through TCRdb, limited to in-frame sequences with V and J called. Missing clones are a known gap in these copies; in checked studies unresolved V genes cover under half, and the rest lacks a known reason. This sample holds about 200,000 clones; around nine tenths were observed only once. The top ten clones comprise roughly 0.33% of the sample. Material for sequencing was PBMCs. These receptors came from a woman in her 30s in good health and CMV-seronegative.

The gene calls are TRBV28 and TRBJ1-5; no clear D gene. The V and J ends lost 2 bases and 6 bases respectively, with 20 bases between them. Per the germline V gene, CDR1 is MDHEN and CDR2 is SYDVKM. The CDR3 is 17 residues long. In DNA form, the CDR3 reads TGTGCCAGCAGTTTACACGGAGGTATGGGTAACGGTCAGCCCCAGCATTTT. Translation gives CASSLHGGMGNGQPQHF.

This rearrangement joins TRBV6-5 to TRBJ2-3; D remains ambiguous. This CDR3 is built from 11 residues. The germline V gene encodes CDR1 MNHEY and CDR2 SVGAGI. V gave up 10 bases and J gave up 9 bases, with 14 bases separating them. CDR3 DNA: TGTGCCACCTCGAGACTGTCAACGCAGTATTTT. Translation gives CATSRLSTQYF.

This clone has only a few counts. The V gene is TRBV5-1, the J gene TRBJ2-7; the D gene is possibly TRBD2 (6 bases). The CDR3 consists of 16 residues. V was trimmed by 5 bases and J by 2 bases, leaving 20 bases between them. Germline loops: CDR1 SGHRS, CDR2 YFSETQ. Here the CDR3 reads CASSRSDGEVTYEQYF. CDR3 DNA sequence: TGCGCCAGCAGTCGCTCGGATGGGGAGGTAACCTACGAGCAGTACTTC.

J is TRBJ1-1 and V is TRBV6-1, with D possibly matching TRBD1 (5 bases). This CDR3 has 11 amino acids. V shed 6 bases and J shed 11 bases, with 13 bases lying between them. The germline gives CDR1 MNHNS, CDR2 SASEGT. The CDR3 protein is CASRDRGRAFF. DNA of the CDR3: TGTGCCAGCAGAGACAGAGGACGGGCTTTCTTT.

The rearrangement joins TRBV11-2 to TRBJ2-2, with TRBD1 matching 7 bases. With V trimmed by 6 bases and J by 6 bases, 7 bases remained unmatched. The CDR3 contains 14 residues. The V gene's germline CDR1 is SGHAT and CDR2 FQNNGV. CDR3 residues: CASRTPGTAGELFF. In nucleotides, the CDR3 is TGTGCCAGCAGGACCCCCGGGACAGCCGGGGAGCTGTTTTTT.

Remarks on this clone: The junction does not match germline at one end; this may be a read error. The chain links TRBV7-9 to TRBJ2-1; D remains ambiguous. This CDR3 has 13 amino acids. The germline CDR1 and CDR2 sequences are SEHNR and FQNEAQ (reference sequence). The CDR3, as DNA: TGTTCCAGCAGTCCTACTACCCCCAATGAGCAGTTCTTC. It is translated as CSSSPTTPNEQFF. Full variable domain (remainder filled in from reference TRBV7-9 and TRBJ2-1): DTGVSQNPRHKITKRGQNVTFRCDPISEHNRLYWYRQTLGQGPEFLTYFQNEAQLEKSRLLSDRFSAERPKGSFSTLEIQRTEQGDSAMYLCSSSPTTPNEQFFGPGTRLTVL.

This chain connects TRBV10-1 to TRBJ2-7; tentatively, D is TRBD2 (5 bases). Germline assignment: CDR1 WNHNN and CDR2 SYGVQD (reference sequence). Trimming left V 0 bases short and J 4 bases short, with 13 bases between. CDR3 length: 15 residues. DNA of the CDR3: TGCGCCAGCAGTGAGTCGGGGATCGGGATTTACGAGCAGTACTTC. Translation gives CASSESGIGIYEQYF.

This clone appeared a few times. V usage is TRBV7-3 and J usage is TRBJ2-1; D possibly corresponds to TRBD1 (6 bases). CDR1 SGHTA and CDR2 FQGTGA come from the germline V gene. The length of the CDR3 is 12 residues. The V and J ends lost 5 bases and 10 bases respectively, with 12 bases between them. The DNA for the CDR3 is TGTGCCAGCAGCCCTAACAGGGCCGAGCAGTTCTTC. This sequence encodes CASSPNRAEQFF.

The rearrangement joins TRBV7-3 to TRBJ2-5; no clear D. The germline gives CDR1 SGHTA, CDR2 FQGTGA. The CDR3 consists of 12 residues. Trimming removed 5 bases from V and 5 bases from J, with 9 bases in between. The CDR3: CASSRLRETQYF. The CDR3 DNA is TGTGCCAGCAGCCGACTGAGGGAGACCCAGTACTTC.

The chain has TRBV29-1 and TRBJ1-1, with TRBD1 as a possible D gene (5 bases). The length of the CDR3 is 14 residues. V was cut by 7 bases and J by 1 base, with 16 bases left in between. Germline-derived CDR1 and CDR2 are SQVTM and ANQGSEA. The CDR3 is CSAFRGGGNTEAFF. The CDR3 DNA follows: TGCAGCGCCTTCCGCGGGGGTGGGAACACTGAAGCTTTCTTT.

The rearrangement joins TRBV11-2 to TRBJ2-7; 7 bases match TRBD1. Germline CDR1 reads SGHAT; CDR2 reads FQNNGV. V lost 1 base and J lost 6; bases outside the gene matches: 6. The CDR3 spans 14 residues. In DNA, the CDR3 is TGTGCCAGCAGCTTAGTGACAGGGTCGGGCGAGCAGTACTTC. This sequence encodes CASSLVTGSGEQYF.

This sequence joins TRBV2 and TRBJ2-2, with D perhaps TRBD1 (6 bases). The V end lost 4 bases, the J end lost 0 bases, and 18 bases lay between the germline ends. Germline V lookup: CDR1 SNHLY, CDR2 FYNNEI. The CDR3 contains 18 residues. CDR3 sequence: CASSVRGQTFSNTGELFF. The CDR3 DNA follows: TGTGCCAGCAGTGTCCGGGGACAAACATTTTCGAACACCGGGGAGCTGTTTTTT.

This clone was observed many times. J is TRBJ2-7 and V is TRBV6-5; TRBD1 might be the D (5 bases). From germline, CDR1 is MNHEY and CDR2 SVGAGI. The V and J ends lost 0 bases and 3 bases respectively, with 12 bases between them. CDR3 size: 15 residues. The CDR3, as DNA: TGTGCCAGCAGTTACTCGTATCAGGGTGGCTACGAGCAGTACTTC. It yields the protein CASSYSYQGGYEQYF.

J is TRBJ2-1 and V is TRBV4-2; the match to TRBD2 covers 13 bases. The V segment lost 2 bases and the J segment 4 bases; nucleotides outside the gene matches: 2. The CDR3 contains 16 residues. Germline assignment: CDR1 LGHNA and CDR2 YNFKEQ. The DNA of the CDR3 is TGTGCCAGCAGCCAACTGGGACTAGCGGGGTACAATGAGCAGTTCTTC. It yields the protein CASSQLGLAGYNEQFF.